The clone carrying this T cell receptor beta chain has a handful of counts. The data originate from a study of T and B cells in COVID-19 patients. Whole-study context: The recovered patients had mostly mild to moderate COVID-19 with outpatient management. Of over 18 active-infection patients, more than nine were critically ill with mechanical ventilation or extracorporeal membrane oxygenation.

BIOMED2 TRB-A/B primer pools were used in multiplex TRB PCR. Each CDR3 protein gets one entry after TCRdb re-called the multiplex PCR reads with MiXCR. Among about 15,000 distinct CDR3 sequences listed, about 30% were seen once. Blood genomic DNA input for TRB amplification was 250-500 ng. V was shortened by 4 bases and J by 0 bases, with 1 base between the two germline ends. The CDR3 is 12 amino acids. The J gene is TRBJ1-5, the V gene TRBV12-3 or TRBV12-4; D unresolved. The sample taken for sequencing was blood. The receptor's source is a human donor who had recovered from COVID-19. CDR3 bases: TGTGCCAGCAGTTATAGCAATCAGCCCCAGCATTTT. Translation: CASSYSNQPQHF.